The rows below give T cell receptor beta chains drawn from one sample of a study of post-analysis software for immune sequencing data. Via MiXCR, TCRdb re-called the PCR reads, giving one row per CDR3 protein. The sample comprises 350,000 to 500,000 distinct CDR3 sequences, approximately 39% of which are singletons, and roughly 8.2% rests with the top ten. Sequencing input: blood. The receptors were sampled from a girl aged 2 to 9 with multiple sclerosis. Each CDR3 is given with its conserved first and last residue. D genes are given only for firm matches. The size entry is marked missing in some rows and otherwise reads once, few, many or a size class.

CDR3nt,CDR3aa,d_gene,v_gene,abundance,j_gene
TGTGCCAGCAGTTTTATGGCGACTAGCGGGAGTCTAGCCAAAAACATTCAGTACTTC,CASSFMATSGSLAKNIQYF,TRBD2,TRBV12-3/TRBV12-4,NA,TRBJ2-4
TGTGCCAGCAGCGACTATCACATTCAGTACTTC,CASSDYHIQYF,NA,TRBV12-3/TRBV12-4,NA,TRBJ2-4
TGCAGCGTTGAGTTGGCCGGTGGCCAGGGGGAAGCTTTCTTT,CSVELAGGQGEAFF,NA,TRBV29-1,NA,TRBJ1-1
TGTGCCAGCAGCATCGGCATGCCCCAGCATTTT,CASSIGMPQHF,NA,TRBV16,NA,TRBJ1-5
TGTGCCAGCAGCTTAGACGGGACAGTCACAGATACGCAGTATTTT,CASSLDGTVTDTQYF,TRBD1,TRBV7-2,few,TRBJ2-3
TGCGCCAGCAGCCAAGATAATCGAGGAGGACGCACTGAAGCTTTCTTT,CASSQDNRGGRTEAFF,NA,TRBV4-1,NA,TRBJ1-1
TGTGCCAGCAGTTACTCGGGTTTACTAGCGGGAGAAGATACGCAGTATTTT,CASSYSGLLAGEDTQYF,TRBD2,TRBV6-6,NA,TRBJ2-3
TGTGCCAGCACCCGCTCAGGGTCCGAAGCTTTCTTT,CASTRSGSEAFF,NA,TRBV12-3/TRBV12-4,few,TRBJ1-1
TGTGCCAGCATTCAGGGCACAGAGACCCAGTACTTC,CASIQGTETQYF,NA,TRBV6-6,NA,TRBJ2-5
TGTGCCAGCAGAACCGGGACAGGCAATGAGCAGTTCTTC,CASRTGTGNEQFF,TRBD1,TRBV12-3/TRBV12-4,once,TRBJ2-1